This T cell receptor beta chain was captured by sequencing in a study of blood T cell repertoires in COVID-19. In the study overall: Italy, Spain and the United States were the sources of the convalescent and acute COVID-19 samples. From T cells, B-cell-depleted T cells, or PBMCs came the material, which was cDNA or gDNA.

In the authors' methods: It was from reference gene primer amplification that nucleated cell counts were estimated. The assay was immunoSEQ multiplex PCR, and TCRdb's table has in-frame clones only and misses some. That table is the source of V, J and clone size, and D and trimming were worked out from the DNA. The sample lists more than 250,000 clones, over 70% occurring once. CDR3 length: 14 residues. V lost 6 bases and J 1 base, leaving 14 bases between the germline ends. Germline V gene lookup returns CDR1 SGHNT and CDR2 YYREEE (reference sequence). The rearrangement uses TRBV5-4 and TRBJ2-7; D is possibly TRBD1 (5 bases). The specimen sequenced was peripheral blood. The source is a human donor in a cohort sampled during active COVID-19. The CDR3 sequence: CASMNQGGSYEQYF. In DNA, the CDR3 is TGTGCCAGCATGAACCAGGGCGGTTCCTACGAGCAGTACTTC.